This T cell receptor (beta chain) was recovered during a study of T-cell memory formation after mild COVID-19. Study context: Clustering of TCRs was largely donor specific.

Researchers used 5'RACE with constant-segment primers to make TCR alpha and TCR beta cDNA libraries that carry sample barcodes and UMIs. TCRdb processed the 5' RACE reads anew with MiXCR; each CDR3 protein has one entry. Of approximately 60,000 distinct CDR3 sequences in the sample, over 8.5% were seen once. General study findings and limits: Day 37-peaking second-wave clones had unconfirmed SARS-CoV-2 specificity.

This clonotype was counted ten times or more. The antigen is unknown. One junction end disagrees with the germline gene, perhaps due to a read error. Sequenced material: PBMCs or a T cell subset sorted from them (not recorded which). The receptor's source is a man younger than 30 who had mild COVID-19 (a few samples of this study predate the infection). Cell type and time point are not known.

This CDR3 reads CASSYWQGRGDTQYF. Written as DNA, the CDR3 is TGTGCCAGCAGCTACTGGCAGGGGAGAGGGGATACGCAGTATTTT. This chain connects TRBV6-5 to TRBJ2-3, with a possible D match to TRBD1 (6 bases). From germline, CDR1 is MNHEY and CDR2 SVGAGI. The CDR3 has 15 amino acids.